What follows are 9 T cell receptor beta chains derived from one specimen sequenced in a study of long-term antiretroviral therapy in people with HIV. At survey level, the immunoSEQ assay was run in its v3.0 version. The method was immunoSEQ multiplex PCR; TCRdb's version includes in-frame clones alone and lacks a portion of them. The repertoire holds roughly 34,000 clones, with 94% as singletons. The specimen was unsorted PBMCs, collected more than 5 years after starting antiretroviral therapy. The receptors were gathered from a woman aged 50 to 60 with HIV.

The chain couples TRBV4-3 to TRBJ2-3; 11 bases are shared with TRBD2. The V segment lost 0 bases and the J segment 4 bases; nucleotides outside the gene matches: 6. The germline gives CDR1 LGHNA, CDR2 YSLEER. CDR3 length: 17 residues. CDR3 coding DNA: TGCGCCAGCAGCCAAGAGGGAACTAGCGGGGGCCCAGATACGCAGTATTTT. It is translated as CASSQEGTSGGPDTQYF.

The chain combines TRBV6-5 with TRBJ2-3; tentative D call: TRBD2 (6 bases). CDR1 is MNHEY, CDR2 SVGAGI, per germline. The CDR3 is 15 amino acids. Between the trimmed V and J ends, which lost 7 bases and 0 bases, there was a span of 14 bases. The chain's CDR3 is CASTRSGPSTDTQYF. The DNA of the CDR3 is TGTGCCAGCACCCGCAGCGGGCCCAGCACAGATACGCAGTATTTT.

The chain links TRBV5-1 to TRBJ2-3; 10 bases are a match to TRBD1. The germline gives CDR1 SGHRS, CDR2 YFSETQ. This CDR3 contains 15 residues. J was trimmed by 4 bases and V by 0 bases; bases with no gene match: 2. Written as DNA, the CDR3 is TGCGCCAGCAGCTTGGGGACAGGGGGGTCAGATACGCAGTATTTT. Residues: CASSLGTGGSDTQYF.

Here the CDR3 reads CASSEVSFNTGELFF. CDR3 DNA: TGTGCCAGCAGTGAAGTCTCCTTTAACACCGGGGAGCTGTTTTTT. The V gene is TRBV2, the J gene TRBJ2-2; D ambiguous. Trimming removed 1 base at V and 2 bases at J, with 8 bases between. The CDR3 loop spans 15 amino acids. Germline CDR1 SNHLY, CDR2 FYNNEI.

V gene TRBV5-1 combines with J gene TRBJ2-5; 7 bases fit TRBD1. This CDR3 has 17 amino acids. The V segment lost 4 bases and the J segment 5 bases; nucleotides outside the gene matches: 17. Germline V lookup: CDR1 SGHRS, CDR2 YFSETQ. The CDR3 DNA reads as TGCGCCAGCAGCGGGAATAGTGGTACAGGGGTAGAGGAGACCCAGTACTTC. This codes for CASSGNSGTGVEETQYF.

This sequence joins TRBV18 and TRBJ2-7; perhaps TRBD2 as D (6 bases). Germline V gives CDR1 KGHSH, CDR2 LQKENI. The CDR3 has 15 residues. V was pared by 5 bases and J by 5 bases, with 19 bases between. In DNA form, the CDR3 reads TGTGCCAGCTCAACCGGCGGCGGGAACGATGACGAGCAGTACTTC. It codes for CASSTGGGNDDEQYF.

The chain joins TRBV27 to TRBJ2-6; no firm D call. Germline V gene sequence: CDR1 MNHEY, CDR2 SMNVEV (reference sequence). There are 17 residues in the CDR3. V shed 7 bases and J shed 2 bases, with 18 bases lying between them. CDR3 sequence reads: CASTEISLGTGANVLTF. The CDR3 nucleotides are TGTGCCAGCACCGAAATCAGCCTGGGGACTGGGGCCAACGTCCTGACTTTC. The full variable domain, rest sourced from reference TRBV27 and TRBJ2-6, is EAQVTQNPRYLITVTGKKLTVTCSQNMNHEYMSWYRQDPGLGLRQIYYSMNVEVTDKGDVPEGYKVSRKEKRNFPLILESPSPNQTSLYFCASTEISLGTGANVLTFGAGSRLTVL.

This CDR3 reads CASSFIGAEAFF. Written as DNA, the CDR3 is TGTGCCAGCAGCTTCATCGGCGCTGAAGCTTTCTTT. This sequence joins TRBV5-6 and TRBJ1-1; D remains ambiguous. Germline CDR1 reads SGHDT; CDR2 reads YYEEEE. The CDR3 totals 12 residues. V was shortened by 2 bases and J by 6 bases, with 8 bases between the two germline ends.

The chain joins TRBV7-9 to TRBJ2-7; the match to TRBD2 covers 8 bases. Germline CDR1 is SEHNR and CDR2 is FQNEAQ (reference sequence). The CDR3 totals 14 residues. V trimming: 0 bases; J trimming: 6 bases; junction bases outside the gene matches: 4. CDR3: CASSLASGVGEQYF. The CDR3 DNA is TGTGCCAGCAGCTTAGCTAGCGGGGTCGGCGAGCAGTACTTC.